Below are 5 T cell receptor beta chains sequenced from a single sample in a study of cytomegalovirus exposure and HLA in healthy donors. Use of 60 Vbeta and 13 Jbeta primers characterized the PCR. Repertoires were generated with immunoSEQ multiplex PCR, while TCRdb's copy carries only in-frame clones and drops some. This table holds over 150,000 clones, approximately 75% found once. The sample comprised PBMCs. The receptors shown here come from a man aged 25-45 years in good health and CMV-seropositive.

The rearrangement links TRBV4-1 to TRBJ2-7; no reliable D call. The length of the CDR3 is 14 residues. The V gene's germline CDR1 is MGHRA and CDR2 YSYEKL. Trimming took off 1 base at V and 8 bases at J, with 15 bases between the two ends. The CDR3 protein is CASSQVTEIVKQYF. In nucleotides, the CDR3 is TGCGCCAGCAGCCAAGTTACCGAGATTGTAAAGCAGTACTTC.

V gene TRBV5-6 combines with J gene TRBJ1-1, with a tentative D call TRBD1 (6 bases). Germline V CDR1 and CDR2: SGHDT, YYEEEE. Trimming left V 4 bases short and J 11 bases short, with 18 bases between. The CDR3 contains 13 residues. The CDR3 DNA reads TGTGCCAGCAGCACGGGGGGCACAATCGGTGCTTTCTTT. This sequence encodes CASSTGGTIGAFF.

CDR3 sequence (DNA): TGTGCCAGCAGCCCGAGGGACAGGGAAGGACTGTTTTTT. It yields the protein CASSPRDREGLFF. The V and J genes are TRBV5-5 and TRBJ1-4; 9 nucleotides line up with TRBD1. CDR3 length: 13 amino acids. The germline CDR1 and CDR2 sequences are SGHKS and YYEKEE (reference sequence). J was trimmed by 13 bases and V by 4 bases; bases with no gene match: 8.

DNA of the CDR3: TGTGCCAGCAGTGACTCCACCGGGGAGCTGTTTTTT. Protein product: CASSDSTGELFF. This chain connects TRBV6-1 to TRBJ2-2; D unclear. The CDR3 covers 12 residues. Germline V gene sequence: CDR1 MNHNS, CDR2 SASEGT. V was cut by 3 bases and J by 4 bases, with 3 bases left in between.

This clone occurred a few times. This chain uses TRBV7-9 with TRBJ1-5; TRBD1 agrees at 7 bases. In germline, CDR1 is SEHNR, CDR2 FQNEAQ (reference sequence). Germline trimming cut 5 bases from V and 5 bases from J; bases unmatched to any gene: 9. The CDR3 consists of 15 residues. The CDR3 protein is CASSQTGQSHQPQHF. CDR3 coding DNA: TGTGCCAGCAGCCAAACGGGACAGAGCCATCAGCCCCAGCATTTT.